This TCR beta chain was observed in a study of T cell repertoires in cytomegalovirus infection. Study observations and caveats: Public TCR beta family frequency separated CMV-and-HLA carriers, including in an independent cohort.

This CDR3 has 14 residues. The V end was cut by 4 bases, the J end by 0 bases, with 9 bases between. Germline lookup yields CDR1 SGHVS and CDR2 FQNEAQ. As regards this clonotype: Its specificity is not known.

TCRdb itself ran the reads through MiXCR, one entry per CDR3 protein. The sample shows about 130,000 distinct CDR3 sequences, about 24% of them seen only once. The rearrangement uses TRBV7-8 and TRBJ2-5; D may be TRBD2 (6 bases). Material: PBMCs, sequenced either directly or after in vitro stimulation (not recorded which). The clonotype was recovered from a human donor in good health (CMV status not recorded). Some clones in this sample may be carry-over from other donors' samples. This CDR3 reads CASSSGLNQETQYF. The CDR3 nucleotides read TGTGCCAGCAGCTCAGGACTAAACCAAGAGACCCAGTACTTC.